This T cell receptor (beta chain) was sequenced in a study of identical twins. From the 5' RACE reads, TCRdb called clonotypes with MiXCR, one entry per CDR3 protein. The top ten hold around 0.5% of the sample, which has about 530,000 distinct CDR3 sequences, 20% to 25% seen once. Concerning this clonotype: Its cognate antigen is unknown. The junction does not match germline at one end; this may be a read error.

Study-wide results and caveats: Out-of-frame TCR alpha sharing observed in monozygotic twins exceeded model estimates. Beta out-of-frame twin sharing showed a weaker excess. When twins shared out-of-frame alpha sequences, those sequences had excess low generation probability.

This same sample was also taken into another study, of yellow fever vaccine responses in identical twins.

This TCR was recovered from a woman under 30 in good health. Sample: CD4+ T cells sorted from blood.

The CDR3 is CASSPLPGASIF. Here the CDR3 DNA reads TGTGCCAGCAGTCCCCTGCCGGGAGCTTCGATCTTC. The genes are TRBV12-3 or TRBV12-4 and TRBJ2-1; tentatively, D is TRBD2 (6 bases). This CDR3 has 12 amino acids.